The clone carrying this TCR beta chain was detected many times. No antigen is known for it. The record originates from a study of T cell repertoires in cytomegalovirus infection. Study background: Public TCR beta signature analysis indicated the presence of both CMV infection and matching HLA type. Study observations and caveats: Ex vivo, HLA-C-restricted CMV-specific TCR beta clonotypes prevailed over the rest of the response. The study identified carriers of CMV plus the relevant HLA from cumulative public TCR beta family frequency.

Each CDR3 protein is one row after TCRdb ran MiXCR on the reads. Altogether 250,000 or so distinct CDR3 sequences are present, roughly 9.1% being singletons, with the ten largest covering less than 15%. Germline lookup yields CDR1 SGHTA and CDR2 FQGNSA. This CDR3 has 12 amino acids. V shed 3 bases and J shed 10 bases, with 10 bases lying between them. This TCR came from a human donor in good health (CMV status not recorded). Some clones in this sample may be carry-over from other donors' samples. Sequenced sample: PBMCs. The V call is TRBV7-2, the J call TRBJ2-1; D uncertain. The CDR3 spells CASSLIGREQFF. The CDR3 region has the DNA TGTGCCAGCAGCTTGATTGGAAGGGAGCAGTTCTTC.